Listed below are T cell receptor beta chains from one sample, sequenced in a study of beta chain features in type 1 diabetes. The table came from immunoSEQ multiplex PCR; TCRdb's copy has only in-frame clones and leaves some out. The sample holds 900,000 or so clones, 17% seen once. Sequencing was done on a sample of naive CD4+ T cells from blood. The source of these receptors is a woman younger than 35 in good health. Both conserved end residues are part of each CDR3. D genes are given only for firm matches. Clone size is given for some rows only: seen once, a few or many times, or a class if the clone is expanded.

V	D	J	size	DNA	CDR3
TRBV11-2	.	TRBJ2-3	.	TGTGCCAGCAGCTTTTTGCGGCTAGCGCGTGCCCGGGGCACAGATACGCAGTATTTT	CASSFLRLARARGTDTQYF
TRBV4-2	.	TRBJ1-2	.	TGTGCCAGCAGCCAAGGCAGAGCGCACGATGGCTACACCTTC	CASSQGRAHDGYTF
TRBV6-5	.	TRBJ2-1	.	TGTGCCAGCACCTCAGGGGTCCCCTCCTACAATGAGCAGTTCTTC	CASTSGVPSYNEQFF
TRBV11-1	TRBD1	TRBJ2-4	few	TGTGCCAGCAGCCATCGGGACAGGGGCAACATTCAGTACTTC	CASSHRDRGNIQYF
TRBV5-1	.	TRBJ2-5	.	TGCGCCAGCACCGCCCAAGAGACCCAGTACTTC	CASTAQETQYF
TRBV5-1	TRBD1	TRBJ2-2	few	TGCGCCAGCATGGGACAGGGGAGCACCGGGGAGCTGTTTTTT	CASMGQGSTGELFF
TRBV5-4	.	TRBJ1-2	few	TGTGCCAGCAGCTTGAGGCCGGGATATGGCTACACCTTC	CASSLRPGYGYTF
TRBV7-3	TRBD1	TRBJ2-7	.	TGTGCCAGCAGCTTAAATCGGGACAGGGACTTATTC	CASSLNRDRDLF
TRBV11-2	.	TRBJ2-1	.	TGTGCCAGCAGCTTGCTAGGGTCCAATGCCAATGAGCAGTTCTTC	CASSLLGSNANEQFF
TRBV11-1	TRBD2	TRBJ2-1	.	TGTGCCAGCAGCGGTACGGGACTAGCTACCAATGAGCAGTTCTTC	CASSGTGLATNEQFF
TRBV5-1	TRBD2	TRBJ2-7	few	TGCGCCAGCAGCTTGGTGGGACTAGCGTTCGAGCAGTACTTC	CASSLVGLAFEQYF
TRBV28	TRBD2	TRBJ2-7	.	TGTGCCAGCAGTTTTACCTCCCGGACTAGCGGGAGGTACGAGCAGTACTTC	CASSFTSRTSGRYEQYF
TRBV30	.	TRBJ1-1	.	TGTGCCTGGAGGTATAGGGGGAAATTGAACACTGAAGCTTTCTTT	CAWRYRGKLNTEAFF
TRBV6-5	TRBD2	TRBJ2-1	.	TGTGCCAGCAGTCGGGACTATTTCAATGAGCAGTTCTTC	CASSRDYFNEQFF
TRBV7-9	TRBD2	TRBJ2-1	.	TGTGCCAGCAGCTTAAGACTAGCGGGACTCAATGAGCAGTTCTTC	CASSLRLAGLNEQFF
TRBV28	.	TRBJ2-7	.	TGTGCCAGCTCGTGGAGGGGGCTTTCCTACGAGCAGTACTTC	CASSWRGLSYEQYF
TRBV7-2	TRBD2	TRBJ2-7	few	TGTGCCAGCAGCTTAGCGGGAGGGCCAACCTACGAGCAGTACTTC	CASSLAGGPTYEQYF
TRBV6-1	.	TRBJ2-3	once	TGTGCCAGCAGACAGGGTAGCACAGATACGCAGTATTTT	CASRQGSTDTQYF
TRBV7-2	.	TRBJ2-4	few	TGTGCCAGCAGCTTCCACCACTCCCATTCCAAAAACATTCAGTACTTC	CASSFHHSHSKNIQYF
TRBV7-2	.	TRBJ1-4	.	TGTGCCAGCAGCTTAATCCGGGGTCCCAATGAAAAACTGTTTTTT	CASSLIRGPNEKLFF
TRBV11-2	TRBD1	TRBJ2-7	.	TGTGCCAGCAGCCTTGGACAGGGGCGCTCCTACGAGCAGTACTTC	CASSLGQGRSYEQYF
TRBV19	TRBD1	TRBJ2-1	few	TGTGCCAGTAGACAACGGGGACAGGGCTACAATGAGCAGTTCTTC	CASRQRGQGYNEQFF
TRBV28	TRBD1	TRBJ1-2	.	TGTGCCAGCAGTGGACGGGGGACAGGGTACTATGGCTACACCTTC	CASSGRGTGYYGYTF
TRBV5-1	.	TRBJ1-2	.	TGCGCCAGCAGCTTGGGGACAGCTAACTATGGCTACACCTTC	CASSLGTANYGYTF
TRBV21-1	.	TRBJ2-7	few	TGTGCCAGCAGCAAAGGAGGGGACAGGGGCTACGAGCAGTACTTC	CASSKGGDRGYEQYF
TRBV7-3	.	TRBJ2-7	.	TGTGCCAGCAGCCAAGGCGGGGCAGCTCCCTACGAGCAGTACTTC	CASSQGGAAPYEQYF
TRBV19	.	TRBJ2-7	few	TGTGCCAGTAGTCAGGGGTACTACGAGCAGTACTTC	CASSQGYYEQYF
TRBV27	TRBD2	TRBJ2-3	few	TGTGCCAGCAGTTCGGGAGGGAGGGGGTTCGGTACGCAGTATTTT	CASSSGGRGFGTQYF
TRBV5-1	TRBD2	TRBJ2-1	.	TGCGCCAGCACCATGGGGGGGTACAATGAGCAGTTCTTC	CASTMGGYNEQFF
TRBV5-1	TRBD2	TRBJ2-5	.	TGCGCCAGCAGCTTGCGGGGAGGGCCTGGAGAGACCCAGTACTTC	CASSLRGGPGETQYF
TRBV25-1	.	TRBJ2-7	.	TGTGCCAGCAGTGGCGGTTGGGGTCTATACGAGCAGTACTTC	CASSGGWGLYEQYF
TRBV29-1	TRBD2	TRBJ2-7	few	TGCAGCGGCGGGACTATCTACGAGCAGTACTTC	CSGGTIYEQYF
TRBV28	TRBD1	TRBJ2-7	few	TGTGCCAGCAGTTTCTCCGGGACAGGGACCTACGAGCAGTACTTC	CASSFSGTGTYEQYF
TRBV5-1	TRBD2	TRBJ2-3	.	TGCGCCAGCAGCCCAGGGAGGGCAGTTAGCACAGATACGCAGTATTTT	CASSPGRAVSTDTQYF
TRBV5-4	TRBD2	TRBJ2-5	few	TGTGCCAGCAGCTCGGGACTAGCGGGGGGGGAGACCCAGTACTTC	CASSSGLAGGETQYF
TRBV6-6	TRBD1	TRBJ1-5	.	TGTGCCAGCAGTTTCGGACAGGGGCCGAATCAGCCCCAGCATTTT	CASSFGQGPNQPQHF
TRBV19	TRBD1	TRBJ1-1	.	TGTGCCAGTAGGATACAGGGGGGGACTGAAGCTTTCTTT	CASRIQGGTEAFF
TRBV15	TRBD2	TRBJ2-3	few	TGTGCCACCAGCAGGAAATTGACTAGCGATAGAGGCACAGATACGCAGTATTTT	CATSRKLTSDRGTDTQYF
TRBV7-2	.	TRBJ2-5	.	TGTGCCAGCAGCTTACGGGCCAGCCAAGAGACCCAGTACTTC	CASSLRASQETQYF
TRBV18	.	TRBJ2-1	.	TGTGCCAGCTCACCATCTAGCGATCCCTACAATGAGCAGTTCTTC	CASSPSSDPYNEQFF